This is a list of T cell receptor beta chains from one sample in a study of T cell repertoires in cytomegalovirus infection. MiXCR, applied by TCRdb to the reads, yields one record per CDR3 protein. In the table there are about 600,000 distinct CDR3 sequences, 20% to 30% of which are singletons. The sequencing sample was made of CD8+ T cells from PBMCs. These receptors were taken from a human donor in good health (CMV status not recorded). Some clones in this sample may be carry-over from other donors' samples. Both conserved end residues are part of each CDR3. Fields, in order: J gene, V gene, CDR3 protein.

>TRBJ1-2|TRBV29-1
CSVEGEVNYGYTF
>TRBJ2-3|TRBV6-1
CASSESSGGASTDTQYF
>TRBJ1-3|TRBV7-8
CASSTRRGGRAISGNTIYF
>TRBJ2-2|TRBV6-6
CASEGRGLTHNIDTGELFF
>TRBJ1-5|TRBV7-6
CASRYGSGTGVGNQPQHF
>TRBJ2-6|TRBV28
CASSYEEIAGANVLTF
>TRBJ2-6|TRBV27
CASSLSGYSGANVLTF
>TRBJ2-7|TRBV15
CATSGDLGRVVPYEQYF
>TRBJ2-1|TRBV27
CASSPTFNEQFF
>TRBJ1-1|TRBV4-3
CASSQDEGATGAENTEAFF
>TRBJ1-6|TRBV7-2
CASSLEGLVSPLHF
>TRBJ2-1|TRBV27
CASSLWSASYNEQFF
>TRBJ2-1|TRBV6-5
CASSCGYGTTNEQFF
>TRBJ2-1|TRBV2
CASSEAPVGGALYNEQFF
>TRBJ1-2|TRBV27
CASSTWTGGSSYTF
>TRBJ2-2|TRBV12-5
CASGFGTTNTGELFF
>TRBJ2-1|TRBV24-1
CATSDSKRMKGPGYNEQFF
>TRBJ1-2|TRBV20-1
CSAREAADYGYTF
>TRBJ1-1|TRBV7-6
CASSTLQGANTEAFF
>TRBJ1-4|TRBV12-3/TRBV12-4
CASSFIGGRINEKLFF
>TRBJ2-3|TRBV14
CASSQEPTDTQYF
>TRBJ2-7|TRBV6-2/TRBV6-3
CASSYSTASGNYEQYF
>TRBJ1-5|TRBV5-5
CASSLEVSNQPQHF
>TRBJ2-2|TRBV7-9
CASNSWVMNTGELFF
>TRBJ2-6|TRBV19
CASNRSLGPRNPGANVLTF
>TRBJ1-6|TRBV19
CASHMGNSPLHF
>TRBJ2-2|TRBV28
CASAQGSARTGLTGELFF
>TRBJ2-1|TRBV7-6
CASSLDRPPSGPYNEQFF
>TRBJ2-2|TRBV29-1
CSVEYGGTTGELFF
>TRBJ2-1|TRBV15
CATLGLAGEQFF
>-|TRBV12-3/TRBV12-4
CASSSLGQGGTDTQHF
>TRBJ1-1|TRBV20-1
CSAVLGPLTEAFF
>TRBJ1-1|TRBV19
CASSVHRGMNTEAFF
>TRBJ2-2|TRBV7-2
CASSLEGVYTGELFF
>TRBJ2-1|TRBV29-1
CSVVKGKKGYEQFF
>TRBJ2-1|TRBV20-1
CSARDFHNNEQFF
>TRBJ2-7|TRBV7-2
CASSYTSYEQYF
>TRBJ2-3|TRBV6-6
CATGRPADTQYF
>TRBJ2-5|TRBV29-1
CSVGGGEETQYF
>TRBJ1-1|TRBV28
CASSAGRLNTEAFF
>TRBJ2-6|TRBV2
CASMAGANVLTF
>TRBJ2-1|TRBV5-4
CASSQRWTVNYNEQFF
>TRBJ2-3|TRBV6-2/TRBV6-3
CASSYGLAGGTDTQYF
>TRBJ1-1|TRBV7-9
CASSPQRGAGTEAFF
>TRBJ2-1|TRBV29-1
CSADGGGTAHYNEQFF
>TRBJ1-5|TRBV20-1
CSVQGADQPQHF
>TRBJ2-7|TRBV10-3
CAISVRDREIYEQYF
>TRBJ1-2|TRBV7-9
CASSPPGGPSRYGYTF
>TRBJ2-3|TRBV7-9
CASSLVEGTDTQYF
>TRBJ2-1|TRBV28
CATRQGGEGNEQFF
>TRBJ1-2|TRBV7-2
CASSTLPQKSLYGYTF
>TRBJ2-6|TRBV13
CASSSRDSVVSGANVLTF
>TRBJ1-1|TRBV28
CASIGTGSGEAFF
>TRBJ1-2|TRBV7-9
CASSSPTVGPNYGYTF
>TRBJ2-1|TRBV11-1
CASSSRGNHNEQFF
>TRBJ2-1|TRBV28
CASSPTTGWSYNEQFF
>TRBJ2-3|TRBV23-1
CASSQSGQGIDTQYF
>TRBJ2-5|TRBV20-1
CSARLPLGAGSETQYF